This entry describes one T cell receptor beta chain. The sample comes from a study of blood T cell repertoires in COVID-19. Study in general: Sample material is recorded as cDNA or gDNA derived from T cells, B-cell-depleted T cells, or PBMCs.

Germline assignment: CDR1 SQVTM and CDR2 ANQGSEA. CDR3 size: 15 residues. The V gene end was trimmed by 3 bases and the J gene end by 1 base; junction bases not matched to a gene: 6. The protocol was immunoSEQ multiplex PCR, while the TCRdb copy is restricted to in-frame clones and leaves out a portion. The table has some 340,000 clones, 90% seen once; the top ten hold about 4.2%. The chain carries TRBV29-1 and TRBJ2-3, with TRBD1 identical over 8 bases. Sequenced material: PBMCs or T cells enriched from blood (not recorded which). The clonotype comes from a woman in her 30s who had been exposed to COVID-19. CDR3 region: CSVDTGGTGTDTQYF. The DNA of the CDR3 is TGCAGCGTTGACACAGGGGGAACTGGCACAGATACGCAGTATTTT.